Each of the 18 T cell receptor beta chains below was sequenced from the same sample in a study of lymphopenia after photon versus proton radiotherapy. Repertoires were generated with immunoSEQ multiplex PCR, while TCRdb's copy carries only in-frame clones and drops some. The sample lists roughly 25,000 clones, 75% to 90% occurring once. The input for sequencing was peripheral blood, taken from a patient treated with photon-based radiotherapy. The origin of the receptors is a man aged 25-40 years with gastric cancer.

This chain links TRBV19 with TRBJ2-2, with TRBD2 matching over 7 bases. The ends lost 4 bases at V and 4 bases at J; junction bases unmatched: 6. The germline V gene has CDR1 LNHDA and CDR2 SQIVND (reference sequence). The CDR3 consists of 15 residues. CDR3 in DNA: TGTGCCAGTAGTAAGACTAGCTTGGGCACCGGGGAGCTGTTTTTT. Amino acids: CASSKTSLGTGELFF.

This chain uses TRBV7-2 with TRBJ2-5; either TRBD1 or TRBD2 may fit D (6 bases each). The length of the CDR3 is 14 residues. Germline CDR1 and CDR2: SGHTA and FQGNSA. V was shortened by 3 bases and J by 5 bases, with 13 bases between the two germline ends. DNA for the CDR3: TGTGCCAGCAGCTTTAGCGGAGGGGGGGAGACCCAGTACTTC. Amino acid sequence: CASSFSGGGETQYF.

This chain links TRBV4-3 with TRBJ2-7; D might be TRBD2 (6 bases). This CDR3 has 14 amino acids. From germline, CDR1 is LGHNA and CDR2 YSLEER. Trimming left V 4 bases short and J 0 bases short, with 10 bases between. The CDR3 protein is CASSPGLSSYEQYF. CDR3 coding DNA: TGCGCCAGCAGCCCGGGACTTAGCTCCTACGAGCAGTACTTC.

There are a few counts of this clone. The chain carries TRBV5-1 and TRBJ2-5, with 11 bases lining up with TRBD2. Germline trimming cut 1 base from V and 0 bases from J; bases unmatched to any gene: 2. The CDR3 is 16 residues long. The germline V gene has CDR1 SGHRS and CDR2 YFSETQ. The CDR3 DNA follows: TGCGCCAGCAGCTTGCCTAGCGGGGGGTACCAAGAGACCCAGTACTTC. Amino acid sequence: CASSLPSGGYQETQYF.

The CDR3 spells CASSSIRNEQFF. The CDR3 DNA reads as TGTGCCAGCAGCTCTATCCGCAATGAGCAGTTCTTC. This rearrangement joins TRBV7-9 to TRBJ2-1; D ambiguous. CDR1 and CDR2 (germline): SEHNR, FQNEAQ (reference sequence). This CDR3 has 12 residues. V was clipped by 4 bases and J by 6 bases, with 7 bases between them. The full variable domain, completed using reference TRBV7-9 and TRBJ2-1, is DTGVSQNPRHKITKRGQNVTFRCDPISEHNRLYWYRQTLGQGPEFLTYFQNEAQLEKSRLLSDRFSAERPKGSFSTLEIQRTEQGDSAMYLCASSSIRNEQFFGPGTRLTVL.

This chain connects TRBV7-9 to TRBJ2-7, with D possibly being TRBD2 (5 bases). This CDR3 spans 15 amino acids. From germline, CDR1 is SEHNR and CDR2 FQNEAQ (reference sequence). Trimming took 8 bases from V and 2 from J, leaving 19 bases between them. DNA for the CDR3: TGTGCCAGCGGTGACCTGACGGGAAGAACCTACGAGCAGTACTTC. Translation gives CASGDLTGRTYEQYF.

V gene TRBV28 combines with J gene TRBJ1-1, with a tentative D call TRBD1 (5 bases). This CDR3 comprises 18 residues. Per the germline V gene, CDR1 is MDHEN and CDR2 is SYDVKM. The V and J ends lost 5 bases and 2 bases respectively, with 24 bases between them. The CDR3 region is CASSVPAGKGEGNTEAFF. CDR3 nucleotide sequence: TGTGCCAGCAGTGTCCCTGCAGGGAAAGGAGAGGGCAACACTGAAGCTTTCTTT.

This chain connects TRBV19 to TRBJ1-2, with D unclear. Trimming cost V 7 bases and J 3 bases, with 12 bases left between them. The CDR3 is 13 amino acids. Per germline, CDR1 LNHDA and CDR2 SQIVND (reference sequence). The DNA of the CDR3 is TGTGCCAGTAAGGAGGGCATCGACTATGGCTACACCTTC. Translation: CASKEGIDYGYTF.

The chain couples TRBV2 to TRBJ2-3, with TRBD2 identical over 14 bases. CDR3 length: 17 amino acids. Losses at the gene ends were 6 bases for V and 2 bases for J; bases not matched to a gene: 7. Germline V gene sequence: CDR1 SNHLY, CDR2 FYNNEI. This chain's CDR3 is CASRKGTSGSDTDTQYF. The DNA of the CDR3 is TGTGCCAGCAGAAAAGGGACTAGCGGGAGTGACACAGATACGCAGTATTTT.

The J gene is TRBJ2-3, the V gene TRBV6-4, with D unclear. This CDR3 contains 16 residues. Germline V gives CDR1 MRHNA, CDR2 SNTAGT. V was pared by 4 bases and J by 0 bases, with 14 bases between. The CDR3 nucleotides are TGTGCCAGCAGTGGCCGGACGGAATTTAGCACAGATACGCAGTATTTT. Encoded protein: CASSGRTEFSTDTQYF.

The chain couples TRBV6-1 to TRBJ2-7; D not resolved. This CDR3 comprises 15 residues. Germline CDR1 and CDR2: MNHNS and SASEGT. The ends were cut back, 2 bases at V and 0 bases at J, with 11 bases in the middle. The CDR3 bases are TGTGCCAGCAGTGAACCCAGCTATGGCTCCTACGAGCAGTACTTC. Its translation is CASSEPSYGSYEQYF.

This clone was counted a few times. The V and J genes are TRBV6-6 and TRBJ2-3; the match to TRBD2 covers 8 bases. CDR1 is MNHNY and CDR2 is SVGAGI in the germline V gene (reference sequence). The CDR3 sequence is 14 residues long. V shed 5 bases and J 5 bases; nucleotides not matched to a gene: 6. CDR3 sequence: CASSTTSAQDTQYF. In DNA, the CDR3 is TGTGCCAGCAGTACGACTAGCGCCCAAGATACGCAGTATTTT.

This clone was detected only once. The chain couples TRBV10-3 to TRBJ1-2, with D perhaps TRBD1 (6 bases). The CDR3 consists of 16 residues. Germline loops: CDR1 ENHRY, CDR2 SYGVKD. The V gene lost 2 bases and the J gene lost 0 bases, with 13 bases spanning the gap. The CDR3 loop is CAISEVKGGANYGYTF. CDR3 nucleotide sequence: TGTGCCATCAGTGAGGTTAAGGGGGGAGCTAACTATGGCTACACCTTC.

This sequence joins TRBV6-1 and TRBJ2-3; tentatively, D is TRBD1 or TRBD2 (5 bases each). Germline loops: CDR1 MNHNS, CDR2 SASEGT. The ends were cut back, 5 bases at V and 0 bases at J, with 12 bases in the middle. The CDR3 runs to 15 residues. This CDR3 is CASSSSRDSTDTQYF. CDR3 nucleotide sequence: TGTGCCAGCAGTTCTTCCCGGGACAGCACAGATACGCAGTATTTT.

This chain connects TRBV6-6 to TRBJ1-5, with 7 bases lining up with TRBD1. The CDR3 contains 14 residues. CDR1 and CDR2 (germline): MNHNY, SVGAGI (reference sequence). J gave up 3 bases and V 7 bases, and 6 bases lay outside the gene matches. The CDR3 reads CASNPTGVNQPQHF. In nucleotides, the CDR3 is TGTGCCAGCAACCCCACAGGGGTCAATCAGCCCCAGCATTTT.

J is TRBJ2-4 and V is TRBV5-6, with 7 bases that match TRBD1. Germline assignment: CDR1 SGHDT and CDR2 YYEEEE. Unmatched junction bases numbered 4, after V lost 4 bases and J lost 9 bases. This CDR3 has 12 residues. CDR3 in amino acids: CASSIGGGIQYF. The CDR3 coding sequence is TGTGCCAGCAGCATAGGGGGCGGCATTCAGTACTTC.

The CDR3 DNA reads TGTGCCAGTGGGCGTGCCGTGGGCACTGAAGCTTTCTTT. It yields the protein CASGRAVGTEAFF. This sequence joins TRBV19 and TRBJ1-1, with D hard to call. The CDR3 runs to 13 residues. Trimming shortened V by 8 bases and J by 4 bases, and 14 bases separated the two germline ends. From germline, CDR1 is LNHDA and CDR2 SQIVND (reference sequence).

The chain links TRBV5-5 to TRBJ2-7; 10 bases align to TRBD2. Unmatched junction bases numbered 4, after V lost 4 bases and J lost 0 bases. CDR3 length equals 15 residues. Germline V lookup: CDR1 SGHKS, CDR2 YYEKEE (reference sequence). The CDR3 DNA follows: TGTGCCAGCAGCAGGACTAGCGGCAACTCCTACGAGCAGTACTTC. The encoded protein is CASSRTSGNSYEQYF.